This T cell receptor beta chain stems from a study of T cells in localized non-small cell lung cancer. Sequenced by immunoSEQ multiplex PCR; TCRdb stores in-frame clones only, minus some. The table has about 1,800 clones, less than 25% seen once; the top ten hold approximately 15%. Regarding this clone: Its antigen remains unknown.

Germline V CDR1 and CDR2: SGHNT, YENEEA. The CDR3 is made up of 17 amino acids. After removal of 2 bases from V and 4 bases from J, the junction contained 12 bases not matched to a gene. Whole-study results and caveats: Exceeding tumor, uninvolved adjacent lung had the highest T cell clonality.

This chain links TRBV11-3 with TRBJ2-5; 8 bases are a match to TRBD2. The sample was normal lung tissue next to the tumor, taken before any cancer treatment. The TCR originated in a male donor aged 60 or older with stage II lung adenocarcinoma. The CDR3 protein is CASSLKKSGSGIETQYF. The CDR3 DNA sequence: TGTGCCAGCAGCTTAAAAAAAAGCGGGAGTGGTATAGAGACCCAGTACTTC.